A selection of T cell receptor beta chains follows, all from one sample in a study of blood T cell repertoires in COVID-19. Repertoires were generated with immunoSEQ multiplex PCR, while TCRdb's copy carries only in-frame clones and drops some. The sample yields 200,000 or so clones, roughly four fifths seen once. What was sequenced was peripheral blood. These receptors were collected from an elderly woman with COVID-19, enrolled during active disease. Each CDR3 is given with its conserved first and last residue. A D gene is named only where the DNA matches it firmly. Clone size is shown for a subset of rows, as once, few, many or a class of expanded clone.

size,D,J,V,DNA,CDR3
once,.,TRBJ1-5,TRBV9,TGTGCCAGCAGCGTCAGCGGGGTAGTCAATCAGCCCCAGCATTTT,CASSVSGVVNQPQHF
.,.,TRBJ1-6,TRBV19,TGTGCCAGTAGTATTCGGGAGGTTGGATCACCCCTCCACTTT,CASSIREVGSPLHF
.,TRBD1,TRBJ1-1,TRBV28,TGTGCCAGCAGGGGGACAGGGGGACCGTCGGCTGAAGCTTTCTTT,CASRGTGGPSAEAFF
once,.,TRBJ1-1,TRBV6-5,TGTGCCAGCAGTTCACCCACAGGAGCCGCTGAAGCTTTCTTT,CASSSPTGAAEAFF
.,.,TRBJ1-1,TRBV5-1,TGCGCCAGCAGCTTACAGGGTGGGGCAACTGAAGCTTTCTTT,CASSLQGGATEAFF
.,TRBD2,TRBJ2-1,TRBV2,TGTGCCAGCAGTGCTGGGACTAGCCTCCTCTGGGAGCAGTTCTTC,CASSAGTSLLWEQFF
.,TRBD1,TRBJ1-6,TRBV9,TGTGCCAGCAGCGCCGTCCGGGACAGCAATTCACCCCTCCACTTT,CASSAVRDSNSPLHF
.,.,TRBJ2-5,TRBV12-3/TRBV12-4,TGTGCCAGCAGTTTAGGCGATCAAGAGACCCAGTACTTC,CASSLGDQETQYF
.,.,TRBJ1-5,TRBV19,TGTGCCAGTAGTATAGACGATCAGCCCCAGCATTTT,CASSIDDQPQHF
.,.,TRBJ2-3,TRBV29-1,TGCAGCGTTGTAAATCCCCTACTCGTCACAGATACGCAGTATTTT,CSVVNPLLVTDTQYF
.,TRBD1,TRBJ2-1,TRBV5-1,TGCGCCAGCACCAACCCAGACAGGGCCAATGAGCAGTTCTTC,CASTNPDRANEQFF
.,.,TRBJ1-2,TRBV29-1,TGCAGCGTTGATATTTCCGGGACAAAGAACTATGGCTACACCTTC,CSVDISGTKNYGYTF
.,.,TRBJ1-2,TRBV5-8,TGTGCCAGCAGCGGAACAGGGAATTACTATGGCTACACCTTC,CASSGTGNYYGYTF
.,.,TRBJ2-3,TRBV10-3,TGTGCCATCACCCAGGGGGCGGGGGCCCCGGGGCCAGATACGCAGTATTTT,CAITQGAGAPGPDTQYF
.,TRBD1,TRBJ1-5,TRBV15,TGTGCCACCAGCCCGGCAGGGGGCTACAATCAGCCCCAGCATTTT,CATSPAGGYNQPQHF
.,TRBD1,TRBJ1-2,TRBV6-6,TGTGCCAGCAGTCCACTTCTGGGACAGACTTTATATGGCTACACCTTC,CASSPLLGQTLYGYTF
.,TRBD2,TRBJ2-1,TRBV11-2,TGTGCCAGCAGCTGGGGGACTAGCGGGAGAAATGAGCAGTTCTTC,CASSWGTSGRNEQFF
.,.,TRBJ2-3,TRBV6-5,TGTGCCAGCGCCCCGGGACTTTACACAGATACGCAGTATTTT,CASAPGLYTDTQYF
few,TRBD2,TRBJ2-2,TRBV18,TGTGCCAGCTCACCGAGCGGGACCTACACCGGGGAGCTGTTTTTT,CASSPSGTYTGELFF
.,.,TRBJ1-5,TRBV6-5,TGTGCCAGCAGTCCGGACACCCCAAATCAGCCCCAGCATTTT,CASSPDTPNQPQHF
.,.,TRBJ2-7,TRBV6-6,TGTGCCAGCACCAGGGTATTCTACGAGCAGTACTTC,CASTRVFYEQYF
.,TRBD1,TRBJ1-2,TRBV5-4,TGTGCCAGCAGGTTGGGGCCCACAGGGGAAGGCTACACCTTC,CASRLGPTGEGYTF
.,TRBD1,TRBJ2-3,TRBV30,TGTGCCTGGAGGGACAGGGGGACAGATACGCAGTATTTT,CAWRDRGTDTQYF
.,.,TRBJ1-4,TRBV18,TGTGCCAGCTCAGCAGAACAGGTTGCAACTAATGAAAAACTGTTTTTT,CASSAEQVATNEKLFF
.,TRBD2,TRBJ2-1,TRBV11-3,TGTGCCAGCAGCAAGCTATTAGCGGGGTGCTACAATGAGCAGTTCTTC,CASSKLLAGCYNEQFF
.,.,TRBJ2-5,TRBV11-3,TGTGCCAGCAGCTTCCTGACAGTTCAAGAGACCCAGTACTTC,CASSFLTVQETQYF
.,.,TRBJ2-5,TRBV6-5,TGTGCCAGCAGAAGCCTGAAAAACCAAGAGACCCAGTACTTC,CASRSLKNQETQYF
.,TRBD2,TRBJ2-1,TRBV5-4,TGTGCCAGCAGCTTGGCGGCGTCTAGCGGGGGGGCCCGTGAGCAGTTCTTC,CASSLAASSGGAREQFF
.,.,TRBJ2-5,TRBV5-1,TGCGCCAGCAGTCCCGGGGTGCAAGAGACCCAGTACTTC,CASSPGVQETQYF
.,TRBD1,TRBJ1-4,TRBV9,TGTGCCAGCAGCGCGACAGGGGGCCCACCTAATGAAAAACTGTTTTTT,CASSATGGPPNEKLFF
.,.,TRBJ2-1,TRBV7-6,TGTGCCAGCAGCCATGGGCCCTCTTACAATGAGCAGTTCTTC,CASSHGPSYNEQFF
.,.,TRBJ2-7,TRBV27,TGTGCCAGCAGTTTTAAGAACCAGGGCCCAGGCCACTACGAGCAGTACTTC,CASSFKNQGPGHYEQYF
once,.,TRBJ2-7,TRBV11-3,TGTGCCAGCAGCCCGGTTAACTACGAGCAGTACTTC,CASSPVNYEQYF
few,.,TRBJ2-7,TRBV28,TGTGCCACCCAACTAGTATACGAGCAGTACTTC,CATQLVYEQYF
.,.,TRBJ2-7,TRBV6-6,TGTGCCAGCAGTTACTCCCGAGGTGGCTACGAGCAGTACTTC,CASSYSRGGYEQYF
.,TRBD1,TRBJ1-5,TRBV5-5,TGTGCCAGCAGCTTACGACAGGGGGCTGCTCAGCCCCAGCATTTT,CASSLRQGAAQPQHF
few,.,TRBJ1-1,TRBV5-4,TGTGCCAGCAGCTTCACGTCAGGGAACACTGAAGCTTTCTTT,CASSFTSGNTEAFF
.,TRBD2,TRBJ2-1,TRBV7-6,TGTGCCAGCAGCCCCACTAGCGGGAGGATTTCCTACAATGAGCAGTTCTTC,CASSPTSGRISYNEQFF
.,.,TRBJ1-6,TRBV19,TGTGCCAGTAGAGTAGACAGGCTGTATAATTCACCCCTCCACTTT,CASRVDRLYNSPLHF
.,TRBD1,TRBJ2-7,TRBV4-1,TGCGCCAGCAGCCAAGATATATGGGACAGGGGGTACGAGCAGTACTTC,CASSQDIWDRGYEQYF
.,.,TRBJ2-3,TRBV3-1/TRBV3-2,TGTGCCAGCAGCCCCCGGGAAGATACGCAGTATTTT,CASSPREDTQYF
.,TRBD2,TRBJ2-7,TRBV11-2,TGTGCCAGCAGCCTTGGACTAGCGGTGTACGAGCAGTACTTC,CASSLGLAVYEQYF
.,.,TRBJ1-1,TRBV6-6,TGTGCCAGCAGTTACTCGCCGGAGGGGAACACTGAAGCTTTCTTT,CASSYSPEGNTEAFF
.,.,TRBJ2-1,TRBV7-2,TGTGCCAGCAGCTTAGTTCACACCCCATACAATGAGCAGTTCTTC,CASSLVHTPYNEQFF
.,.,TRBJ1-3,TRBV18,TGTGCCAGCTCACCATTTGACATACCCGGAAACACCATATATTTT,CASSPFDIPGNTIYF
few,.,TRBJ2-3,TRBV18,TGTGCCAGCTCACCGCCGCTTGGGGGGACCTGGGATACGCAGTATTTT,CASSPPLGGTWDTQYF
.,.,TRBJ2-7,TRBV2,TGTGCCAGCAGTGGTAGGTGGGGCTCTACCTACGAGCAGTACTTC,CASSGRWGSTYEQYF
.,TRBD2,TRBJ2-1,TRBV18,TGTGCCAGCTCACCACCGAGTGGCGGGAGCGGGGTTGAGCAGTTCTTC,CASSPPSGGSGVEQFF
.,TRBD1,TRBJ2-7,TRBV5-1,TGCGCCAGCAGCTTGGGGACAGGGACCTTCTCCTACGAGCAGTACTTC,CASSLGTGTFSYEQYF
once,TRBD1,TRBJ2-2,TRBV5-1,TGCGCCAGCAGCTTTCGAGACAGGGGGCGCAAGCCGGCCGGGGAGCTGTTTTTT,CASSFRDRGRKPAGELFF
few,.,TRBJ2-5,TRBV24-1,TGTGCCACCAGTGAACCGGGTGGAAAAGAGACCCAGTACTTC,CATSEPGGKETQYF